These 24 T cell receptor beta chains were sequenced from one sample in a study of T cells in Graves' hyperthyroidism and ophthalmopathy. The source material, RNA transcripts, was used to amplify TCR beta CDR3 regions. When the TCR CDR3 underwent first-round RT-PCR, the HTBI primer set was used. TCRdb processed the multiplex PCR reads anew with MiXCR; each CDR3 protein has one entry. The table includes 550,000 to 700,000 distinct CDR3 sequences, 46% detected once. Sequenced sample: peripheral blood or thyroid tissue (not recorded which). These receptors all come from an adult woman with Graves' disease, either hyperthyroidism or ophthalmopathy (not recorded which).

This clonotype has a count of ten or more. The chain carries TRBV29-1 and TRBJ1-2; D call uncertain. V was pared by 6 bases and J by 4 bases, with 15 bases between. The germline CDR1 and CDR2 sequences are SQVTM and ANQGSEA. There are 13 residues in the CDR3. CDR3 sequence: CSVSLGMGYGYTF. The DNA for the CDR3 is TGCAGCGTATCCCTAGGGATGGGCTATGGCTACACCTTC.

This clonotype has ten or more counts. The chain uses TRBV28 and TRBJ1-1; D is unclear. CDR1 is MDHEN and CDR2 is SYDVKM in the germline V gene. The V and J ends lost 7 bases and 0 bases respectively, with 9 bases between them. This CDR3 region has 13 residues. The CDR3 DNA is TGTGCCAGCAAGGACGGTTTGAACACTGAAGCTTTCTTT. This encodes CASKDGLNTEAFF.

The chain is built from TRBV11-2 and TRBJ1-5, with D unclear. Trimming removed 0 bases at V and 9 bases at J, with 15 bases between. CDR3 length: 15 amino acids. CDR1 and CDR2 (germline): SGHAT, FQNNGV. This chain's CDR3 is CASSLEEGFGRPQHF. The CDR3 nucleotides read TGTGCCAGCAGCTTAGAGGAGGGATTTGGGCGGCCCCAGCATTTT.

This clonotype has at least ten counts. This chain uses TRBV20-1 with TRBJ2-2; the D gene could be TRBD1 or TRBD2 (6 bases each). V was pared by 6 bases and J by 5 bases, with 22 bases between. The CDR3 has 16 amino acids. CDR1 and CDR2 from the germline V gene are DFQATT and SNEGSKA (reference sequence). CDR3 amino acids: CSARGGRPTRTGELFF. The CDR3 region has the DNA TGCAGTGCCAGGGGAGGACGGCCAACAAGGACCGGGGAGCTGTTTTTT.

V usage is TRBV10-3 and J usage is TRBJ1-5; D is perhaps TRBD1 (5 bases). V lost 4 bases and J lost 6, with 16 bases in between. Germline CDR1 reads ENHRY; CDR2 reads SYGVKD. This CDR3 contains 15 residues. CDR3 bases: TGTGCCATCAGTGGGGAACAGGCCGAGTTTCAGCCCCAGCATTTT. This codes for CAISGEQAEFQPQHF.

This rearrangement joins TRBV7-2 to TRBJ1-4; D remains unclear. Germline loops: CDR1 SGHTA, CDR2 FQGNSA. V lost 5 bases, J lost 8 bases, and 18 bases lay in between. The CDR3 is made up of 15 amino acids. For the CDR3, the DNA is TGTGCCAGCAGCGCCAAGACCGCCCGGGGAGAAAAACTGTTTTTT. Translated: CASSAKTARGEKLFF.

The rearrangement joins TRBV10-3 to TRBJ2-1; the match to TRBD2 covers 7 bases. Germline CDR1 reads ENHRY; CDR2 reads SYGVKD. The CDR3 extends over 17 amino acids. With 3 bases clipped from V and 0 bases from J, the junction kept 8 bases outside the gene matches. CDR3 nucleotide sequence: TGTGCCATCAGTGAAGTGGGAGGGACTGACTCCTACAATGAGCAGTTCTTC. It codes for CAISEVGGTDSYNEQFF.

Regarding this clonotype: This clone may be a read error of a much larger clone one base away. In this CDR3 the conserved last residue, phenylalanine or tryptophan, is missing, so a read error is likely. The chain employs TRBV27 and TRBJ2-6; no definite D call. V gave up 6 bases and J gave up 0 bases, with 3 bases separating them. The CDR3 spans 13 residues. Germline loops: CDR1 MNHEY, CDR2 SMNVEV (reference sequence). DNA of the CDR3: TGTGCCAGCAGCCACTCTGGGGCCAACGTCCTGACTCTC. Its protein is CASSHSGANVLTL.

In this sample, this clonotype turned up many times. The chain combines TRBV7-9 with TRBJ2-6, with D hard to call. With 2 bases removed from V and 2 bases from J, the gap between germline ends came to 7 bases. Germline CDR1 and CDR2: SEHNR and FQNEAQ (reference sequence). This CDR3 has 15 amino acids. CDR3 in DNA: TGTGCCAGCAGCTTATTGGTGGCTGGGGCCAACGTCCTGACTTTC. The encoded protein is CASSLLVAGANVLTF. Full variable domain (rest looked up from reference TRBV7-9 and TRBJ2-6): DTGVSQNPRHKITKRGQNVTFRCDPISEHNRLYWYRQTLGQGPEFLTYFQNEAQLEKSRLLSDRFSAERPKGSFSTLEIQRTEQGDSAMYLCASSLLVAGANVLTFGAGSRLTVL.

The V and J genes are TRBV15 and TRBJ1-1, with D perhaps matching TRBD1 (5 bases). Germline CDR1 reads LNHNV; CDR2 reads YYDKDF (reference sequence). V lost 8 bases and J lost 0, with 13 bases in between. CDR3 length: 14 amino acids. The CDR3: CATADSPLNTEAFF. Here the CDR3 DNA reads TGTGCCACCGCAGACAGCCCCCTGAACACTGAAGCTTTCTTT.

This clonotype has a count of ten or more. The gene calls are TRBV7-2 and TRBJ2-2; D is uncertain. V was pared by 6 bases and J by 1 base, with 9 bases between. Germline-derived CDR1 and CDR2 are SGHTA and FQGNSA. This CDR3 contains 14 residues. CDR3 region: CASSPTLNTGELFF. CDR3 DNA sequence: TGTGCCAGCAGTCCTACTCTGAACACCGGGGAGCTGTTTTTT.

In its sample, this clonotype was seen many times. The chain employs TRBV28 and TRBJ1-5; the D gene is possibly TRBD1 (6 bases). The V and J ends lost 7 bases and 0 bases respectively, with 10 bases between them. Germline V gives CDR1 MDHEN, CDR2 SYDVKM. This CDR3 is 14 amino acids long. CDR3 loop: CASIRGTSNQPQHF. CDR3 bases: TGTGCCAGCATCAGGGGAACTAGCAATCAGCCCCAGCATTTT.

This clonotype was found many times. The chain employs TRBV12-3 or TRBV12-4 and TRBJ1-1; possibly TRBD1 for D (5 bases). The CDR3 is made up of 14 amino acids. Trimming took 6 bases from V and 3 from J, leaving 14 bases between them. The CDR3 sequence: CASSGSGGDTEAFF. The CDR3 coding sequence is TGTGCCAGCAGCGGGTCCGGGGGGGACACTGAAGCTTTCTTT.

V and J are TRBV20-1 and TRBJ2-7; 10 bases align to TRBD2. The germline V gene has CDR1 DFQATT and CDR2 SNEGSKA (reference sequence). This CDR3 is built from 14 residues. Trimming removed 3 bases from V and 4 bases from J; junction bases left unmatched: 6. The DNA for the CDR3 is TGCAGTGCTAGTCCACTAGCGGGATCATACGAGCAGTACTTC. Its protein is CSASPLAGSYEQYF.

This clonotype was found many times. V usage is TRBV7-9 and J usage is TRBJ2-7; 7 bases are a match to TRBD1. The junction had 8 bases not matched to a gene; V was cut back by 9 bases and J by 3 bases. The germline V gene has CDR1 SEHNR and CDR2 FQNEAQ (reference sequence). CDR3 length equals 13 residues. CDR3 region: CASTDRTIYEQYF. The CDR3 DNA reads TGTGCCAGTACGGACAGGACAATCTACGAGCAGTACTTC.

The chain carries TRBV10-3 and TRBJ2-5; TRBD1 matches 11 bases. Germline CDR1 reads ENHRY; CDR2 reads SYGVKD. The CDR3 is 16 residues long. The J segment lost 4 bases and the V segment lost 2 bases, leaving 6 bases of the junction unmatched. The DNA of the CDR3 is TGTGCCATCAGTGAGGGGGACAGGGGGTTTAGAGAGACCCAGTACTTC. Its translation is CAISEGDRGFRETQYF.

This chain links TRBV7-8 with TRBJ2-5, with 7 bases matching TRBD1. Looked up from germline, CDR1 is SGHVS and CDR2 is FQNEAQ. J gave up 9 bases and V 10 bases, and 8 bases lay outside the gene matches. There are 11 residues in the CDR3. The CDR3 is CATGGEQPQYF. CDR3 in DNA: TGTGCCACAGGGGGAGAACAGCCCCAGTACTTC.

This clonotype was seen many times. The chain has TRBV6-1 and TRBJ1-2, with D tentatively TRBD1 (5 bases). The CDR3 sequence is 13 residues long. Trimming cost V 1 base and J 4 bases, with 7 bases left between them. Germline V gene lookup returns CDR1 MNHNS and CDR2 SASEGT. CDR3 sequence reads: CASSEGQTYGYTF. As DNA, the CDR3 is TGTGCCAGCAGTGAAGGACAGACCTATGGCTACACCTTC.

This clonotype has more than one count but fewer than ten. The chain recombines TRBV7-3 with TRBJ2-3; no definite D call. Trimming pared 0 bases from V and 4 bases from J, leaving 5 bases between. In germline, CDR1 is SGHTA, CDR2 FQGTGA. This CDR3 spans 13 amino acids. The CDR3 coding sequence is TGTGCCAGCAGCTTAACGGTGGCAGATACGCAGTATTTT. Amino acids: CASSLTVADTQYF.

The V and J genes are TRBV15 and TRBJ2-7; 9 nucleotides match TRBD2. V shed 0 bases, J shed 5 bases, and the junction held 5 bases outside the gene matches. Germline V gives CDR1 LNHNV, CDR2 YYDKDF (reference sequence). There are 15 residues in the CDR3. The DNA for the CDR3 is TGTGCCACCAGCAGAGAAAGAGCGGGAGGCCACGAGCAGTACTTC. Protein product: CATSRERAGGHEQYF.

CDR3: CATSDSARRGLNTEAFF. CDR3 coding DNA: TGTGCCACCAGTGATTCGGCCCGCCGAGGATTGAACACTGAAGCTTTCTTT. The rearrangement joins TRBV24-1 to TRBJ1-1; D is unresolved. The germline V gene has CDR1 KGHDR and CDR2 SFDVKD. The CDR3 length is 17 residues. V lost 2 bases and J 0 bases, leaving 15 bases between the germline ends.

The chain joins TRBV7-8 to TRBJ2-6, with no clear D. V was pared by 8 bases and J by 0 bases, with 5 bases between. The length of the CDR3 is 13 residues. The germline V gene has CDR1 SGHVS and CDR2 FQNEAQ. This CDR3 reads CASPPSGANVLTF. The CDR3 region has the DNA TGTGCCAGCCCACCCTCTGGGGCCAACGTCCTGACTTTC. Full variable domain (missing parts from reference TRBV7-8 and TRBJ2-6): GAGVSQSPRYKVAKRGQDVALRCDPISGHVSLFWYQQALGQGPEFLTYFQNEAQLDKSGLPSDRFFAERPEGSVSTLKIQRTQQEDSAVYLCASPPSGANVLTFGAGSRLTVL.

Here the CDR3 reads CASNRGPSSGNTF. The CDR3 bases are TGTGCCAGCAACCGGGGGCCGTCGTCTGGAAACACCTTC. The chain couples TRBV9 to TRBJ1-2, with D perhaps matching TRBD1 (6 bases). Trimming removed 6 bases at V and 12 bases at J, with 21 bases between. The CDR3 is made up of 13 amino acids. CDR1 and CDR2 (germline): SGDLS, YYNGEE.

This clonotype came up many times. V and J are TRBV20-1 and TRBJ1-3, with a tentative D call TRBD1 (5 bases). This CDR3 spans 15 amino acids. The germline V and J ends were trimmed by 3 bases and 3 bases, with 15 bases remaining between them. CDR1 and CDR2 (germline): DFQATT, SNEGSKA (reference sequence). CDR3 bases: TGCAGTGCTAGTCGATCGGAGGGGTATGGAAACACCATATATTTT. It yields the protein CSASRSEGYGNTIYF.